Listed below are T cell receptor beta chains from one sample, sequenced in a study of a mutant IDH1 vaccine in newly diagnosed glioma. Profiling relied on immunoSEQ multiplex PCR, and the TCRdb table lists in-frame clones only, not all of them. The sample gives roughly 99,000 clones, approximately 90% of which show up once; less than 0.65% is in the top ten. The sample consisted of PBMCs, taken from a glioma patient treated with radiotherapy, temozolomide or both. The receptor set was obtained from a woman aged 50 to 60 with glioma. Both conserved end residues are part of each CDR3. D genes are given only for firm matches. The size entry is marked missing in some rows and otherwise reads once, few, many or a size class.

TRBV7-9	TRBJ2-2	.	.	CASTGTSLNTGELFF	TGTGCCAGCACCGGGACTTCCCTTAACACCGGGGAGCTGTTTTTT
TRBV19	TRBJ1-1	.	.	CASSMAGANTEAFF	TGTGCCAGTAGTATGGCAGGGGCCAACACTGAAGCTTTCTTT
TRBV2	TRBJ2-6	.	once	CASSRSVLIFSSGANVLTF	TGTGCCAGCAGTCGGTCTGTCCTGATATTCAGCTCTGGGGCCAACGTCCTGACTTTC
TRBV11-2	TRBJ1-2	.	.	CASSLVGPDSGYTF	TGTGCCAGCAGCTTAGTAGGGCCGGATAGTGGCTACACCTTC
TRBV11-2	TRBJ2-7	.	.	CASSLGQYEQYF	TGTGCCAGCAGCTTAGGTCAGTACGAGCAGTACTTC
TRBV7-3	TRBJ2-7	.	.	CASSPSLASNEQYF	TGTGCCAGCAGCCCCAGTTTAGCGAGTAACGAGCAGTACTTC
TRBV19	TRBJ2-7	TRBD1	once	CASSRGTGSSYEQYF	TGTGCCAGTAGTCGCGGGACAGGGAGCTCCTACGAGCAGTACTTC
TRBV28	TRBJ2-1	.	.	CASSLGNYNEQFF	TGTGCCAGCAGTTTAGGAAACTACAATGAGCAGTTCTTC
TRBV5-1	TRBJ1-4	TRBD1	.	CASRLQGGSNEKLFF	TGCGCCAGCAGACTCCAGGGGGGAAGTAATGAAAAACTGTTTTTT
TRBV10-3	TRBJ2-1	.	.	CAINLDREGEQFF	TGTGCCATCAACTTGGACAGGGAGGGGGAGCAGTTCTTC
TRBV10-2	TRBJ2-1	.	.	CASSGPSSYNEQFF	TGCGCCAGCAGTGGGCCAAGCTCCTACAATGAGCAGTTCTTC
TRBV4-1	TRBJ1-5	.	.	CASSMGPYSNQPQHF	TGCGCCAGCTCGATGGGACCCTATAGCAATCAGCCCCAGCATTTT
TRBV4-1	TRBJ1-1	.	.	CASSQVLQGGAEAFF	TGCGCCAGCAGCCAAGTTTTACAGGGTGGCGCTGAAGCTTTCTTT
TRBV7-8	TRBJ2-7	.	few	CASSPLALSSYEQYF	TGTGCCAGCAGTCCTTTAGCCCTTAGCTCCTACGAGCAGTACTTC
TRBV7-9	TRBJ2-2	TRBD2	.	CASSLVTGGPAGELFF	TGTGCCAGCAGCTTAGTAACGGGAGGGCCGGCCGGGGAGCTGTTTTTT
TRBV6-6	TRBJ2-7	.	few	CASSRRSYEQYF	TGTGCCAGCTCGCGGCGATCCTACGAGCAGTACTTC
TRBV7-3	TRBJ2-2	TRBD2	.	CASSPGTSGATGELFF	TGTGCCAGCAGCCCCGGCACTAGCGGAGCCACCGGGGAGCTGTTTTTT
TRBV6-5	TRBJ2-5	.	.	CASRLPGVQGTQYF	TGTGCCAGCAGATTACCCGGGGTCCAGGGGACCCAGTACTTC
TRBV6-6	TRBJ2-7	.	.	CASRTRGGSYEQYF	TGTGCCAGCAGGACCCGGGGAGGCTCCTACGAGCAGTACTTC
TRBV18	TRBJ2-7	TRBD2	.	CASSPYGLAASYEQYF	TGTGCCAGCTCACCTTACGGACTAGCGGCTTCCTACGAGCAGTACTTC
TRBV28	TRBJ2-5	.	.	CASSSSVDRQETQYF	TGTGCCAGCAGTTCCTCGGTAGACAGACAAGAGACCCAGTACTTC
TRBV2	TRBJ2-5	.	.	CASLLDSNQETQYF	TGTGCCTCTCTACTGGACAGTAACCAAGAGACCCAGTACTTC
TRBV15	TRBJ1-1	.	.	CATSRDPVGRVETEAFF	TGTGCCACCAGCAGGGATCCCGTCGGCAGGGTTGAGACTGAAGCTTTCTTT
TRBV5-4	TRBJ2-2	TRBD2	once	CASSLAGLAGGTGELFF	TGTGCCAGCAGCTTGGCGGGACTAGCGGGAGGCACCGGGGAGCTGTTTTTT
TRBV6-1	TRBJ2-7	.	.	CASTPVRLDRHEQYF	TGTGCCAGCACCCCGGTTAGACTCGACCGGCACGAGCAGTACTTC
TRBV7-8	TRBJ2-1	TRBD2	.	CASSFLAGVGYNEQFF	TGTGCCAGCAGCTTCCTAGCGGGAGTAGGCTACAATGAGCAGTTCTTC
TRBV5-6	TRBJ1-2	.	.	CASSLVFQGGYTF	TGTGCCAGCAGCTTGGTGTTCCAGGGCGGCTACACCTTC
TRBV28	TRBJ2-5	TRBD2	.	CASSSPWGTSGREYQETQYF	TGTGCCAGCAGTTCACCCTGGGGGACTAGCGGGAGGGAGTACCAAGAGACCCAGTACTTC
TRBV5-1	TRBJ1-2	.	.	CASSLARANYGYTF	TGCGCCAGCAGCTTGGCCCGGGCCAATTATGGCTACACCTTC
TRBV30	TRBJ2-5	.	.	CACGREQYF	TGTGCCTGCGGTCGGGAGCAGTACTTC
TRBV4-1	TRBJ2-1	.	.	CASSQGWEQFF	TGCGCCAGCAGCCAAGGTTGGGAGCAGTTCTTC
TRBV6-1	TRBJ1-2	.	.	CASSDRGSGYTF	TGTGCCAGCAGTGACAGGGGAAGTGGCTACACCTTC
TRBV28	TRBJ2-7	TRBD1	once	CASSTAGTGPYEQYF	TGTGCCAGCAGTACCGCCGGGACAGGGCCCTACGAGCAGTACTTC
TRBV7-2	TRBJ2-1	TRBD2	.	CASSTRVSGSIYFVNEQFF	TGTGCCAGCAGCACCCGTGTTAGCGGGAGCATTTATTTCGTGAATGAGCAGTTCTTC
TRBV10-3	TRBJ2-4	.	once	CAISDTMAGNIQYF	TGTGCCATCAGTGATACAATGGCGGGGAACATTCAGTACTTC